The 2 T cell receptor beta chains listed next were all sequenced from one sample in a study of cytomegalovirus exposure and HLA in healthy donors. Primers included in the PCR were 60 Vbeta and 13 Jbeta primers. Assay: immunoSEQ multiplex PCR; the TCRdb copy retains only in-frame clones and omits some. The sample table includes 150,000 or so clones. Sequenced material: PBMCs. The receptors originated from a man between 18 and 29 years old in good health and CMV-seronegative.

V is TRBV9 and J is TRBJ2-2; D gene uncertain. V shed 4 bases and J shed 1 base, with 2 bases lying between them. Germline-derived CDR1 and CDR2 are SGDLS and YYNGEE. CDR3 size: 12 residues. As DNA, the CDR3 is TGTGCCAGCAGCCAGAACACCGGGGAGCTGTTTTTT. Translated, it gives CASSQNTGELFF. The whole variable domain, remainder taken from reference TRBV9 and TRBJ2-2, is DSGVTQTPKHLITATGQRVTLRCSPRSGDLSVYWYQQSLDQGLQFLIQYYNGEERAKGNILERFSAQQFPDLHSELNLSSLELGDSALYFCASSQNTGELFFGEGSRLTVL.

This sequence joins TRBV28 and TRBJ1-2; TRBD1 agrees at 9 bases. The CDR3 spans 16 residues. J lost 4 bases, V lost 6 bases, and 12 bases had no gene match. Germline loops: CDR1 MDHEN, CDR2 SYDVKM. DNA of the CDR3: TGTGCCAGCAGACCCCCGGGAGGGGACAGGGCCTATGGCTACACCTTC. Protein product: CASRPPGGDRAYGYTF.